This is a list of T cell receptor beta chains from one sample in a study of blood T cell repertoires in COVID-19. The data were produced by immunoSEQ multiplex PCR, yet TCRdb's version contains in-frame clones alone and is incomplete. The profile shows 350,000 to 450,000 clones, approximately 90% of them singletons. The sequencing sample was made of PBMCs or T cells enriched from blood (not recorded which). The receptor set was obtained from a middle-aged woman who had been exposed to COVID-19. CDR3s include the opening cysteine and the closing phenylalanine or tryptophan. Fields, in order: V gene, J gene, clone size, D gene, CDR3 protein, CDR3 DNA. The D gene is left open where the match is weak. Clone sizes are given selectively: once, few, many, or a class where the clone is expanded.

TRBV3-1/TRBV3-2	TRBJ1-1	NA	NA	CASSQDPGNTEAFF	TGTGCCAGCAGCCAAGATCCGGGGAACACTGAAGCTTTCTTT
TRBV5-1	TRBJ2-1	NA	NA	CASSTQTGNNEQFF	TGCGCCAGCAGCACTCAAACAGGGAACAATGAGCAGTTCTTC
TRBV28	TRBJ1-2	NA	NA	CASSSVGGARYGYTF	TGTGCCAGCAGTTCGGTTGGGGGGGCGCGATATGGCTACACCTTC
TRBV5-1	TRBJ1-4	NA	TRBD1	CASSPGTGGFTNEKLFF	TGCGCCAGCAGCCCGGGGACAGGGGGTTTCACTAATGAAAAACTGTTTTTT
TRBV29-1	TRBJ1-1	NA	TRBD1	CSVVRQGNTEAFF	TGCAGCGTTGTAAGACAGGGGAACACTGAAGCTTTCTTT
TRBV30	TRBJ1-5	NA	TRBD1	CAWSLKGANQPQHF	TGTGCCTGGAGTTTGAAGGGGGCGAATCAGCCCCAGCATTTT
TRBV24-1	TRBJ1-2	NA	TRBD1	CATSGGTGENYGYTF	TGTGCCACCAGTGGGGGGACAGGGGAGAACTATGGCTACACCTTC
TRBV9	TRBJ2-3	once	TRBD2	CASSETLGLARRSLADTQYF	TGTGCCAGCAGCGAAACCCTTGGACTAGCCCGGCGGAGCTTGGCAGATACGCAGTATTTT
TRBV29-1	TRBJ2-7	NA	NA	CSVVGRGLSGEQYF	TGCAGCGTTGTAGGGAGAGGACTATCCGGCGAGCAGTACTTC
TRBV12-5	TRBJ2-1	NA	NA	CASGLGLALLNEQFF	TGTGCTAGTGGTTTGGGGCTAGCGCTCCTTAATGAGCAGTTCTTC
TRBV30	TRBJ1-1	NA	NA	CAWSVIIEGSAEAFF	TGTGCCTGGAGTGTGATCATCGAGGGTAGTGCTGAAGCTTTCTTT
TRBV6-1	TRBJ1-2	NA	NA	CASSENSRTANYGYTF	TGTGCCAGCAGTGAAAATTCCAGGACAGCTAACTATGGCTACACCTTC
TRBV2	TRBJ1-3	NA	NA	CASSPPRGSGNTIYF	TGTGCCAGCAGTCCCCCCAGGGGCTCTGGAAACACCATATATTTT
TRBV7-2	TRBJ2-1	NA	TRBD2	CASSPGTSVLNEQFF	TGTGCCAGCAGCCCCGGGACTAGCGTTCTTAATGAGCAGTTCTTC
TRBV7-2	TRBJ2-7	many	NA	CASSRGAGYEQYF	TGTGCCAGCAGCCGGGGGGCGGGGTACGAGCAGTACTTC
TRBV5-8	TRBJ1-5	NA	NA	CASSHRDNQPQHF	TGTGCCAGCAGCCACAGGGATAATCAGCCCCAGCATTTT
TRBV19	TRBJ1-1	NA	NA	CASSPGQILNTEAFF	TGTGCCAGTAGCCCCGGACAGATACTGAACACTGAAGCTTTCTTT
TRBV19	TRBJ2-3	NA	NA	CASSRFGTGTDTQYF	TGTGCCAGTAGTAGGTTCGGGACTGGCACAGATACGCAGTATTTT